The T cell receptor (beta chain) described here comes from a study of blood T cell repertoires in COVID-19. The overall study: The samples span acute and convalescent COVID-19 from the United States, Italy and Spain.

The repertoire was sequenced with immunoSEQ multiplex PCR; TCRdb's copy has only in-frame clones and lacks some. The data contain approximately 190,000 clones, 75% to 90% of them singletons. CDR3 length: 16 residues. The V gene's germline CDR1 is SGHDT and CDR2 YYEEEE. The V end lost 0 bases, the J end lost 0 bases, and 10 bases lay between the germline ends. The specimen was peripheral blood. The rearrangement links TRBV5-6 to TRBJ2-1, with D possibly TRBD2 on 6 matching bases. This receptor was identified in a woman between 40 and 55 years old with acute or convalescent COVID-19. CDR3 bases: TGTGCCAGCAGCTTGGACGTGGACTACTCCTACAATGAGCAGTTCTTC. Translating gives CASSLDVDYSYNEQFF.